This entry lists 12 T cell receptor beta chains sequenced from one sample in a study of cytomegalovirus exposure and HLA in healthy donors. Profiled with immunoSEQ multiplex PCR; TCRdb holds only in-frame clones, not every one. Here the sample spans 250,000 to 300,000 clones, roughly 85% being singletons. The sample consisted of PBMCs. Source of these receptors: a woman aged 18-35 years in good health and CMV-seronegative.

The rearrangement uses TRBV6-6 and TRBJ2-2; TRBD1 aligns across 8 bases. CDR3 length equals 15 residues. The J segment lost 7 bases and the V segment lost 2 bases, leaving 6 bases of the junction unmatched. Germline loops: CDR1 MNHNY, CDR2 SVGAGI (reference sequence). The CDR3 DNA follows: TGTGCCAGCAGTTACCCGCAGGGGGCGGGCGGGGAGCTGTTTTTT. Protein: CASSYPQGAGGELFF.

The chain's CDR3 is CASSLPGQGVGTDTQYF. In DNA, the CDR3 is TGTGCCAGCAGCTTACCGGGACAGGGGGTGGGCACAGATACGCAGTATTTT. The rearrangement joins TRBV7-3 to TRBJ2-3, with TRBD1 identical over 11 bases. With V trimmed by 2 bases and J by 1 base, 5 bases remained unmatched. The germline V gene has CDR1 SGHTA and CDR2 FQGTGA. The length of the CDR3 is 17 residues.

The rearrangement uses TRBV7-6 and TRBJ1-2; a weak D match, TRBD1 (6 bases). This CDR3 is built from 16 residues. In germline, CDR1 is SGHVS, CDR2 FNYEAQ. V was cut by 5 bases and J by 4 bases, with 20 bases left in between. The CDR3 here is CASSPQRGATAYGYTF. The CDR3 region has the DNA TGTGCCAGCAGCCCACAACGGGGGGCGACTGCCTATGGCTACACCTTC.

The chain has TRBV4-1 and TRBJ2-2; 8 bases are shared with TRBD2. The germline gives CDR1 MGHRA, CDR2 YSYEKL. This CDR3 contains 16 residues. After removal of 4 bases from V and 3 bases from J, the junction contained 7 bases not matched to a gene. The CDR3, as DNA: TGCGCCAGCAGCCCCGTAGCGGGATTTTACACCGGGGAGCTGTTTTTT. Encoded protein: CASSPVAGFYTGELFF.

CDR3 loop: CASSSGTSGRTDTQYF. The CDR3 region has the DNA TGCGCCAGCAGCTCAGGGACTAGCGGGAGGACAGATACGCAGTATTTT. The rearrangement uses TRBV5-1 and TRBJ2-3; 15 bases are shared with TRBD2. This CDR3 is 16 amino acids long. The V gene's germline CDR1 is SGHRS and CDR2 YFSETQ. V shed 3 bases and J 3 bases; nucleotides not matched to a gene: 2.

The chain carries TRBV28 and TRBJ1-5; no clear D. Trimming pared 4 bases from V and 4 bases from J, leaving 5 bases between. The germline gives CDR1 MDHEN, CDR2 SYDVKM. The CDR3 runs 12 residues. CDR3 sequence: CASSSVNQPQHF. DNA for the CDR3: TGTGCCAGCAGTTCGGTGAATCAGCCCCAGCATTTT.

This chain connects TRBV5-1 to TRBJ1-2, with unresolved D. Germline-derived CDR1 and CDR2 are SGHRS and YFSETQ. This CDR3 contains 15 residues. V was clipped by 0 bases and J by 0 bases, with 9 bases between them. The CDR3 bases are TGCGCCAGCAGCTTGGGACAACTTCCTAACTATGGCTACACCTTC. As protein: CASSLGQLPNYGYTF.

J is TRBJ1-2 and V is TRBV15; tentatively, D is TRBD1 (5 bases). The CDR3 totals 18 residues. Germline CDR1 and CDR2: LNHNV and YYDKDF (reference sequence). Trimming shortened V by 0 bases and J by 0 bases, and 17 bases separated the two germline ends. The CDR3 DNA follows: TGTGCCACCAGCAGAGATCTGATGTGGGGGGAGGCTAACTATGGCTACACCTTC. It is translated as CATSRDLMWGEANYGYTF.

The DNA of the CDR3 is TGCGCCAGCAGCCAAACAGGGCTCTCCTACGAGCAGTACTTC. Its translation is CASSQTGLSYEQYF. V and J are TRBV4-1 and TRBJ2-7, with D tentatively TRBD1 (6 bases). Between the trimmed V and J ends, which lost 2 bases and 0 bases, there was a span of 8 bases. CDR1 and CDR2 from the germline V gene are MGHRA and YSYEKL. This CDR3 spans 14 amino acids.

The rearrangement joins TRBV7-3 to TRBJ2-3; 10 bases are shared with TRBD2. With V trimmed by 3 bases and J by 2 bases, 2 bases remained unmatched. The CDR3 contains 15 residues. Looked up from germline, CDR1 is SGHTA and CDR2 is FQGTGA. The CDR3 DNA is TGTGCCAGCAGCTTGCTAGCGGGGGACACAGATACGCAGTATTTT. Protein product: CASSLLAGDTDTQYF.

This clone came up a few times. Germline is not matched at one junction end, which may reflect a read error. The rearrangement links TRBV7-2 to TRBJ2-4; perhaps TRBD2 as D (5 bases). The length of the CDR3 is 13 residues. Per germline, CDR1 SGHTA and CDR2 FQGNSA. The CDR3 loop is CASSSDRRSRGSF. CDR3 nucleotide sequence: TGTGCCAGCAGCTCAGATCGGAGGTCCCGGGGATCCTTC. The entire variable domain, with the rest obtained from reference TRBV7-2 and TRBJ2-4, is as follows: GAGVSQSPSNKVTEKGKDVELRCDPISGHTALYWYRQSLGQGLEFLIYFQGNSAPDKSGLPSDRFSAERTGGSVSTLTIQRTQQEDSAVYLCASSSDRRSRGSFGAGTRLSVL.

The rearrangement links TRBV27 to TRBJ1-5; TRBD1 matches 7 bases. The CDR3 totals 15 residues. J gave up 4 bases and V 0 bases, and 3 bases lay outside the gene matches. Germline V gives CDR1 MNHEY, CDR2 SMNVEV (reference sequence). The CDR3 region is CASSLSRGLNQPQHF. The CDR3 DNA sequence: TGTGCCAGCAGTTTATCGAGGGGGCTTAATCAGCCCCAGCATTTT.